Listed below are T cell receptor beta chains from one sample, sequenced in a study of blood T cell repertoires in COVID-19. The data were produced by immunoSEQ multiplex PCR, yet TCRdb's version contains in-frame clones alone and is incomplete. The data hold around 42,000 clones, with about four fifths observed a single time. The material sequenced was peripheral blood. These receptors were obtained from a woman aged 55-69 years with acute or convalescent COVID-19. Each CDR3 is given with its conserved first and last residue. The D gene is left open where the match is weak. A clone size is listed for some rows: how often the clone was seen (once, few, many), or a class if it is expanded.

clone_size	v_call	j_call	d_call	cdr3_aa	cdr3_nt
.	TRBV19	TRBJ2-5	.	CASRRANEETQYF	TGTGCCAGTAGGAGGGCAAACGAAGAGACCCAGTACTTC
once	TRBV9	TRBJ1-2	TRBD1	CASDRFGTGVYGYTF	TGTGCCAGCGATCGATTTGGGACAGGGGTTTATGGCTACACCTTC
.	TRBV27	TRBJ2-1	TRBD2	CASSVSSGGAYNEQFF	TGTGCCAGCAGTGTATCTAGCGGGGGGGCTTACAATGAGCAGTTCTTC
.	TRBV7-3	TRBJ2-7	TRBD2	CASSPRGGVHEQYF	TGTGCCAGCAGCCCCCGGGGAGGGGTCCACGAGCAGTACTTC
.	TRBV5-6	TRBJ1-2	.	CASSLTGGASNYGYTF	TGTGCCAGCAGCTTGACGGGGGGCGCGAGTAACTATGGCTACACCTTC
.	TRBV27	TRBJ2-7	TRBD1	CASRQDRRYEQYF	TGTGCCAGCAGACAGGACAGGCGCTACGAGCAGTACTTC
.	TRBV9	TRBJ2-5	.	CASSGSVQETQYF	TGTGCCAGCAGCGGTTCGGTCCAAGAGACCCAGTACTTC
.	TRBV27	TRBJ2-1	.	CASRLLGSSYNEQFF	TGTGCCAGCAGACTCCTGGGGAGCTCCTACAATGAGCAGTTCTTC
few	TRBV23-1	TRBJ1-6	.	CASSRKQKYNSPLHF	TGCGCCAGCAGTCGAAAACAGAAATATAATTCACCCCTCCACTTT
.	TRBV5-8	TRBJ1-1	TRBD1	CASSFAPGQGSTEAFF	TGTGCCAGCAGCTTCGCTCCGGGACAGGGGAGCACTGAAGCTTTCTTT
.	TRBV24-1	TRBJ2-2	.	CATSDPRLETGELFF	TGTGCCACCAGTGATCCGAGACTGGAGACCGGGGAGCTGTTTTTT
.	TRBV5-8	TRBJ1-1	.	CASSLWSSGEAFF	TGTGCCAGCAGCTTGTGGTCCAGCGGAGAAGCTTTCTTT
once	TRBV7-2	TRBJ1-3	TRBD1	CASGSGGFAGNTIYF	TGTGCCAGCGGATCAGGGGGTTTTGCTGGAAACACCATATATTTT
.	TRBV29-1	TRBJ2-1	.	CSVGSQNRGNEQFF	TGCAGCGTCGGGAGTCAGAACCGGGGGAATGAGCAGTTCTTC
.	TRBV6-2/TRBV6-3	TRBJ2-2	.	CASSYSRGGLTGELFF	TGTGCCAGCAGTTACTCCCGCGGGGGCCTCACCGGGGAGCTGTTTTTT
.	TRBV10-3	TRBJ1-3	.	CAIRTGASGNTIYF	TGTGCCATCAGGACAGGAGCCTCTGGAAACACCATATATTTT
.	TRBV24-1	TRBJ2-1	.	CATSDLGSSYNEQFF	TGTGCCACCAGTGATTTGGGCAGTTCCTACAATGAGCAGTTCTTC
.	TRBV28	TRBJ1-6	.	CASRVSNSPLHF	TGTGCCAGCCGGGTTTCAAATTCACCCCTCCACTTT
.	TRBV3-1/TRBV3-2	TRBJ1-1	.	CASSQQGPTQKAFF	TGTGCCAGCAGCCAACAGGGTCCGACCCAGAAAGCTTTCTTT
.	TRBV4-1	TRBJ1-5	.	CASSHRINQPQHF	TGCGCCAGCAGCCACAGGATCAATCAGCCCCAGCATTTT
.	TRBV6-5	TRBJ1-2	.	CASSYSRGAGPYGYTF	TGTGCCAGCAGTTACTCGCGGGGAGCAGGACCCTATGGCTACACCTTC
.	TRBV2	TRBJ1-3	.	CASSVEFSGNTIYF	TGTGCCAGCAGTGTGGAGTTCTCTGGAAACACCATATATTTT
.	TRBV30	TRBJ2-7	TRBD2	CACLTSGTYEQYF	TGTGCCTGTCTTACTAGCGGGACCTACGAGCAGTACTTC
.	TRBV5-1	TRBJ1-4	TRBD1	CASATGAGNEKLFF	TGCGCCAGCGCGACAGGGGCGGGTAATGAAAAACTGTTTTTT
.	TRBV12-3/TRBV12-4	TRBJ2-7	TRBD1	CASSPQGAREQYF	TGTGCCAGCAGTCCACAGGGGGCTCGGGAGCAGTACTTC
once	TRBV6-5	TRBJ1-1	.	CASSPPGTEAFF	TGTGCCAGCAGCCCACCAGGGACTGAAGCTTTCTTT
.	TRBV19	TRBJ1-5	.	CASMSNSNQPQHF	TGTGCCAGTATGTCAAATAGCAATCAGCCCCAGCATTTT
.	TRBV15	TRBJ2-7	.	CATSRDTGRDEQYF	TGTGCCACCAGCAGAGATACAGGGCGGGACGAGCAGTACTTC
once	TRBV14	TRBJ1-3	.	CASSRHPGISGNTIYF	TGTGCCAGCAGCCGCCACCCAGGGATCTCTGGAAACACCATATATTTT
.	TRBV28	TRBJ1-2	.	CASSTPSASGYTF	TGTGCCAGCAGCACCCCAAGCGCCTCCGGCTACACCTTC
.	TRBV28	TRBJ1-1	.	CASTEKGASRGAEAFF	TGTGCCAGCACCGAAAAAGGGGCCTCGCGGGGGGCTGAAGCTTTCTTT
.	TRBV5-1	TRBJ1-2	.	CASSLDSPNYGYTF	TGCGCCAGCAGCCTCGACAGCCCTAACTATGGCTACACCTTC
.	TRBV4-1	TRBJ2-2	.	CASSQRSNTGELFF	TGCGCCAGCAGCCAACGGAGCAACACCGGGGAGCTGTTTTTT
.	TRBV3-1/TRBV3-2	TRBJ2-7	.	CASSQDVRGSGTYEQYF	TGTGCCAGCAGCCAAGATGTCCGGGGTAGCGGTACCTACGAGCAGTACTTC
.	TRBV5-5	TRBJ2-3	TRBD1	CASSPDGQAADTQYF	TGTGCCAGCAGCCCAGATGGACAGGCGGCAGATACGCAGTATTTT
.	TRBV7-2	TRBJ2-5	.	CASSRGGGGETQYF	TGTGCCAGCAGTCGAGGAGGGGGAGGGGAGACCCAGTACTTC
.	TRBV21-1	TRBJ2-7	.	CASRLGQGTSGRACGQYF	TGTGCCAGCAGGCTTGGACAAGGGACTAGCGGGAGGGCTTGCGGGCAGTACTTC
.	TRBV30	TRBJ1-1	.	CAWRANRASEAFF	TGTGCCTGGAGAGCCAACAGGGCATCTGAAGCTTTCTTT
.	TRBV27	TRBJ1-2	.	CASSLSGGLNGYTF	TGTGCCAGCAGTTTATCGGGGGGGCTGAATGGCTACACCTTC
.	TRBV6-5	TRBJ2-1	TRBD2	CASSYKSSGAYNEQFF	TGTGCCAGCAGTTACAAGTCTAGCGGCGCCTACAATGAGCAGTTCTTC
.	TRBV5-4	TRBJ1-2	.	CASSLPGRGFNGYTF	TGTGCCAGCAGCTTGCCAGGGAGGGGTTTTAATGGCTACACCTTC
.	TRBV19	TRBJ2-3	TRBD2	CASSLAGGYTDTQYF	TGTGCCAGTAGTTTAGCGGGAGGTTATACAGATACGCAGTATTTT
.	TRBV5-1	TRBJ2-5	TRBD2	CASSLVLAGGVETQYF	TGCGCCAGCAGCTTGGTTCTAGCGGGAGGCGTAGAGACCCAGTACTTC
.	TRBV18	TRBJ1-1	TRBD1	CASSPPGTGGMNTEAFF	TGTGCCAGCTCACCACCTGGCACAGGGGGCATGAACACTGAAGCTTTCTTT
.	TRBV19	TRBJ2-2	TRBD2	CASSSHRLAGNTGELFF	TGTGCCAGTAGCTCTCATAGACTAGCGGGGAACACCGGGGAGCTGTTTTTT
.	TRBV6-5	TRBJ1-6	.	CASSYLQGANNSPLHF	TGTGCCAGCAGTTATCTACAGGGCGCCAATAATTCACCCCTCCACTTT
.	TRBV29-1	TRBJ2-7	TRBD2	CSVEISGHSPEKQYF	TGCAGCGTTGAAATTAGCGGGCACTCCCCGGAGAAGCAGTACTTC
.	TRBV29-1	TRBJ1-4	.	CSTSLGVNEKLFF	TGCAGCACCTCCTTGGGAGTTAATGAAAAACTGTTTTTT
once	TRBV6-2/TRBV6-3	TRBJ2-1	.	CASSYLPTSRNYNEQFF	TGTGCCAGCAGTTACCTCCCTACTAGCCGGAACTACAATGAGCAGTTCTTC
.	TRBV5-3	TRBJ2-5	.	CARSPSSGGVETQYF	TGTGCCAGAAGCCCGAGTTCGGGCGGGGTCGAGACCCAGTACTTC
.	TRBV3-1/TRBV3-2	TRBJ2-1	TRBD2	CASSLQTSGRGNEQFF	TGTGCCAGCAGCCTCCAGACTAGCGGGAGGGGCAATGAGCAGTTCTTC
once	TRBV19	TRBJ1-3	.	CASSDTSGNTIYF	TGTGCCAGTTCGGACACCTCTGGAAACACCATATATTTT